The 32 T cell receptor beta chains reported below all come from one sample, sequenced in a study of blood T cell repertoires in COVID-19. This table comes from immunoSEQ multiplex PCR, and its TCRdb copy is limited to in-frame clones, with some not included. The data contain tens of thousands of clones, around four fifths of them singletons. The sequencing input was peripheral blood. Receptor source: a man in his fifties or sixties with acute or convalescent COVID-19.

The rearrangement uses TRBV3-1 (or the pseudogene TRBV3-2) and TRBJ2-7; TRBD2 is a possible D gene (5 bases). CDR1 and CDR2 from the germline V gene are LGHDT and YNNKEL (reference sequence). This CDR3 is built from 13 residues. V dropped 1 base and J dropped 4 bases, with 8 bases sitting between them. CDR3 nucleotides: TGTGCCAGCAGCCAAGTAGGCGGGTACGAGCAGTACTTC. Translating it yields CASSQVGGYEQYF.

The CDR3 spells CASRVGAGGYGNTEAFF. Written as DNA, the CDR3 is TGTGCCAGCAGAGTTGGGGCAGGGGGCTATGGGAACACTGAAGCTTTCTTT. The chain carries TRBV28 and TRBJ1-1; 8 nucleotides line up with TRBD1. Germline assignment: CDR1 MDHEN and CDR2 SYDVKM. The CDR3 has 17 residues. After removal of 6 bases from V and 1 base from J, the junction contained 13 bases not matched to a gene.

The chain is built from TRBV6-2 or TRBV6-3 and TRBJ2-5, with 9 bases matching TRBD1. The length of the CDR3 is 16 residues. J was trimmed by 7 bases and V by 4 bases; bases with no gene match: 13. Germline V gene sequence: CDR1 MNHEY, CDR2 SVGEGT. CDR3 sequence (DNA): TGTGCCAGCAGTTCACTGGGACAGGGCGAAGGTGGGACCCAGTACTTC. Translated, it gives CASSSLGQGEGGTQYF.

The V and J genes are TRBV11-2 and TRBJ2-4; 9 nucleotides line up with TRBD1. Per the germline V gene, CDR1 is SGHAT and CDR2 is FQNNGV. V was pared by 7 bases and J by 3 bases, with 10 bases of the junction left unmatched. CDR3 length: 16 amino acids. In nucleotides, the CDR3 is TGTGCCAGCAACCCCGGGACAGGGCTTGACAAAAACATTCAGTACTTC. Protein product: CASNPGTGLDKNIQYF.

The chain couples TRBV19 to TRBJ1-1, with TRBD1 matching 9 bases. With 5 bases clipped from V and 1 base from J, the junction kept 2 bases outside the gene matches. In germline, CDR1 is LNHDA, CDR2 SQIVND (reference sequence). This CDR3 contains 14 residues. The CDR3 DNA sequence: TGTGCCAGTAGTGTGGGACAGGGGAACACTGAAGCTTTCTTT. Amino acids: CASSVGQGNTEAFF.

V usage is TRBV10-3 and J usage is TRBJ2-6, with D possibly being TRBD2 (5 bases). V lost 0 bases and J lost 2, with 8 bases in between. This CDR3 is 16 amino acids long. Germline V CDR1 and CDR2: ENHRY, SYGVKD. The CDR3 DNA is TGTGCCATCAGTGAGTCGCCGGGGACTGGGGCCAACGTCCTGACTTTC. As protein: CAISESPGTGANVLTF.

J is TRBJ2-1 and V is TRBV4-1; the match to TRBD2 covers 8 bases. After removal of 0 bases from V and 1 base from J, the junction contained 2 bases not matched to a gene. This CDR3 has 16 amino acids. Germline V lookup: CDR1 MGHRA, CDR2 YSYEKL. This CDR3 reads CASSQDRGRSYNEQFF. The CDR3 nucleotides read TGCGCCAGCAGCCAAGATCGCGGGAGGTCCTACAATGAGCAGTTCTTC.

This chain uses TRBV19 with TRBJ2-5; 10 bases map to TRBD2. The germline V gene encodes CDR1 LNHDA and CDR2 SQIVND (reference sequence). The CDR3 has 15 amino acids. V lost 5 bases and J lost 3; bases outside the gene matches: 6. The CDR3 loop reads CASSGLAGGEETQYF. The CDR3 DNA reads TGTGCCAGTAGTGGATTAGCGGGGGGAGAAGAGACCCAGTACTTC.

The chain recombines TRBV7-2 with TRBJ2-4; the D gene is possibly TRBD2 (6 bases). The V and J ends lost 1 base and 6 bases respectively, with 22 bases between them. The CDR3 has 18 residues. Germline CDR1 reads SGHTA; CDR2 reads FQGNSA. CDR3 sequence: CASSLVGGETSHLNIQYF. The CDR3 bases are TGTGCCAGCAGCTTAGTTGGCGGAGAAACTAGCCACTTAAACATTCAGTACTTC.

The chain combines TRBV24-1 with TRBJ2-7; TRBD2 aligns across 9 bases. The germline V gene encodes CDR1 KGHDR and CDR2 SFDVKD. V was pared by 0 bases and J by 7 bases, with 15 bases of the junction left unmatched. CDR3 size: 18 residues. CDR3 nucleotide sequence: TGTGCCACCAGTGATTTGTCTTCTGGGCGGGAGGGCCTAGAGGAGCAGTACTTC. Protein product: CATSDLSSGREGLEEQYF.

The CDR3 DNA reads as TGCGCCAGCAGCCTTTACCTACAAGAGACCCAGTACTTC. Translated: CASSLYLQETQYF. The V call is TRBV4-3, the J call TRBJ2-5; no reliable D call. This CDR3 has 13 amino acids. Germline loops: CDR1 LGHNA, CDR2 YSLEER. Deletions cut 4 bases from V and 2 bases from J, with 8 bases between.

This chain connects TRBV2 to TRBJ2-1; maybe TRBD2 (5 bases). The length of the CDR3 is 14 residues. Germline-derived CDR1 and CDR2 are SNHLY and FYNNEI. V shed 7 bases and J shed 4 bases, with 14 bases lying between them. CDR3 bases: TGTGCCAGCAATTCGGGGTTAGGGTACAATGAGCAGTTCTTC. This codes for CASNSGLGYNEQFF. Full variable domain (outside the CDR3, taken from reference TRBV2 and TRBJ2-1): EPEVTQTPSHQVTQMGQEVILRCVPISNHLYFYWYRQILGQKVEFLVSFYNNEISEKSEIFDDQFSVERPDGSNFTLKIRSTKLEDSAMYFCASNSGLGYNEQFFGPGTRLTVL.

The CDR3 region has the DNA TGCGCCAGCAGCTTGGCCTGGGGGGAGGCTACAGATACGCAGTATTTT. Translation: CASSLAWGEATDTQYF. The V gene is TRBV5-1, the J gene TRBJ2-3; a possible D gene is TRBD2 (6 bases). The CDR3 totals 16 residues. The V gene's germline CDR1 is SGHRS and CDR2 YFSETQ. The V end was cut by 0 bases, the J end by 3 bases, with 14 bases between.

This chain uses TRBV5-1 with TRBJ1-4, with TRBD1 matching over 8 bases. The J segment lost 4 bases and the V segment lost 5 bases, leaving 10 bases of the junction unmatched. Looked up from germline, CDR1 is SGHRS and CDR2 is YFSETQ. The CDR3 loop spans 16 amino acids. For the CDR3, the DNA is TGCGCCAGCAGGGACGAGGCAGGGGGCAATAATGAAAAACTGTTTTTT. It codes for CASRDEAGGNNEKLFF.

V is TRBV21-1 and J is TRBJ2-1; TRBD2 was called by the table and not checked on the DNA. TRBV21-1 is termed a pseudogene. This CDR3 contains 18 residues. The CDR3 region has the DNA TGTGCCAGCAGCAGAAATTTCCGGACTAGCGGGATGGGGAATGAGCAGTTCTTC. It translates to CASSRNFRTSGMGNEQFF.

This chain uses TRBV2 with TRBJ1-5, with 7 bases lining up with TRBD1. Trimming removed 4 bases from V and 1 base from J; junction bases left unmatched: 1. CDR3 length: 14 amino acids. Germline CDR1 reads SNHLY; CDR2 reads FYNNEI. The CDR3 region has the DNA TGTGCCAGCAGTGTGGACAGGAGCAATCAGCCCCAGCATTTT. This sequence encodes CASSVDRSNQPQHF.

This chain joins TRBV11-1 and TRBJ1-4, with 10 bases fitting TRBD1. J was trimmed by 5 bases and V by 5 bases; bases with no gene match: 2. CDR1 and CDR2 from the germline V gene are SGHAT and FQDESV (reference sequence). This CDR3 spans 14 amino acids. The CDR3 loop reads CASSPGQGNEKLFF. CDR3 DNA: TGTGCCAGCAGCCCGGGACAGGGGAATGAAAAACTGTTTTTT.

The chain couples TRBV18 to TRBJ1-1; 7 nucleotides align to TRBD1. From germline, CDR1 is KGHSH and CDR2 LQKENI. The CDR3 totals 14 residues. Trimming cost V 0 bases and J 3 bases; bases outside gene matches: 1. The CDR3 loop is CASSPPGQYTEAFF. CDR3 bases: TGTGCCAGCTCACCACCGGGACAGTACACTGAAGCTTTCTTT.

The chain uses TRBV5-4 and TRBJ1-2, with D unclear. V lost 0 bases to trimming and J lost 8 bases, with 11 bases between them. CDR1 and CDR2 from the germline V gene are SGHNT and YYREEE (reference sequence). The CDR3 has 13 residues. The CDR3 bases are TGTGCCAGCAGCTTGGGAGGAGGTGCGGGCTACACCTTC. Translation gives CASSLGGGAGYTF.

The rearrangement links TRBV11-1 to TRBJ2-3; the match to TRBD1 covers 7 bases. The CDR3 is made up of 16 amino acids. Germline CDR1 and CDR2: SGHAT and FQDESV (reference sequence). The trim removed 0 bases at V and 3 bases at J, leaving 6 bases unmatched. The CDR3 DNA reads as TGTGCCAGCAGCTTAGCGGCGACGACAGGGACAGATACGCAGTATTTT. It is translated as CASSLAATTGTDTQYF.

This clone was seen a few times. The chain combines TRBV12-3 or TRBV12-4 with TRBJ1-4; possible D gene TRBD1, 5 bases. CDR3 length: 12 residues. Trimming stripped 6 bases from V and 7 bases from J, with 9 bases between. The CDR3 is CASSPGFEKLFF. Here the CDR3 DNA reads TGTGCCAGCAGCCCAGGGTTTGAAAAACTGTTTTTT.

The chain uses TRBV11-2 and TRBJ2-1; a possible D gene is TRBD2 (5 bases). CDR3 length: 13 residues. Between the trimmed V and J ends, which lost 1 base and 6 bases, there was a span of 7 bases. From germline, CDR1 is SGHAT and CDR2 FQNNGV. The DNA for the CDR3 is TGTGCCAGCAGCTTAGGCCTAGCCAATGAGCAGTTCTTC. This translates into CASSLGLANEQFF.

This clone was seen just once. J is TRBJ1-2 and V is TRBV2, with D possibly being TRBD1 (5 bases). Trimming took off 6 bases at V and 3 bases at J, with 11 bases between the two ends. Germline V gene data show CDR1 as SNHLY and CDR2 as FYNNEI. The CDR3 length is 13 residues. CDR3: CASSGGGDYGYTF. CDR3 DNA sequence: TGTGCCAGCAGCGGCGGGGGGGACTATGGCTACACCTTC.

J is TRBJ2-5 and V is TRBV2, with D unresolved. Germline CDR1 is SNHLY and CDR2 is FYNNEI. V gave up 0 bases and J gave up 13 bases, with 6 bases separating them. The CDR3 is 10 residues long. This chain's CDR3 is CASSEAAGYF. For the CDR3, the DNA is TGTGCCAGCAGTGAAGCCGCAGGGTACTTC.

V usage is TRBV5-1 and J usage is TRBJ2-3; D uncertain. Germline assignment: CDR1 SGHRS and CDR2 YFSETQ. The V gene lost 3 bases and the J gene lost 0 bases, with 11 bases spanning the gap. This CDR3 has 15 residues. Here the CDR3 reads CASSWSGESTDTQYF. DNA for the CDR3: TGCGCCAGCAGCTGGAGTGGAGAGAGCACAGATACGCAGTATTTT.

This clone occurred once. The V and J genes are TRBV18 and TRBJ2-1, with 11 bases identical to TRBD1. CDR1 is KGHSH and CDR2 is LQKENI in the germline V gene. The CDR3 extends over 17 amino acids. J lost 7 bases, V lost 0 bases, and 8 bases had no gene match. The CDR3 DNA follows: TGTGCCAGCTCACCACCGGGCGGGACAGGGGGTAGTAATGAGCAGTTCTTC. Its translation is CASSPPGGTGGSNEQFF.

A word on this clone: The germline gene is not matched at one end of the junction; a read error may be the cause. This chain links TRBV6-1 with TRBJ2-1; the D gene is possibly TRBD1 (6 bases). Germline V lookup: CDR1 MNHNS, CDR2 SASEGT. The CDR3 has 16 residues. CDR3 sequence reads: CASREGQRTSYNEQFF. DNA of the CDR3: TGTGCCAGCAGGGAAGGACAGCGAACTTCCTACAATGAGCAGTTCTTC.

This clone has more than one count but fewer than ten. The V and J genes are TRBV5-1 and TRBJ2-3; 11 bases align to TRBD2. The germline gives CDR1 SGHRS, CDR2 YFSETQ. The junction had 8 bases not matched to a gene; V was cut back by 5 bases and J by 3 bases. The CDR3 is 16 residues long. The CDR3 nucleotides read TGCGCCAGCAGTGTAGCGGGGGGGCGAGGGACAGATACGCAGTATTTT. Its protein product is CASSVAGGRGTDTQYF. The full variable domain, in which reference TRBV5-1 and TRBJ2-3 provide the parts outside the CDR3, is KAGVTQTPRYLIKTRGQQVTLSCSPISGHRSVSWYQQTPGQGLQFLFEYFSETQRNKGNFPGRFSGRQFSNSRSEMNVSTLELGDSALYLCASSVAGGRGTDTQYFGPGTRLTVL.

V and J are TRBV25-1 and TRBJ2-1; D perhaps matches TRBD2 (5 bases). Trimming shortened V by 2 bases and J by 0 bases, and 5 bases separated the two germline ends. The CDR3 is made up of 14 amino acids. Germline CDR1 MGHDK, CDR2 SYGVNS. This CDR3 is CASSEGSSYNEQFF. Written as DNA, the CDR3 is TGTGCCAGCAGTGAAGGGAGCTCCTACAATGAGCAGTTCTTC.

This sequence joins TRBV5-1 and TRBJ1-2, with 7 bases that match TRBD1. Germline assignment: CDR1 SGHRS and CDR2 YFSETQ. V dropped 0 bases and J dropped 4; count of bases not matched to a gene: 3. This CDR3 has 14 residues. In nucleotides, the CDR3 is TGCGCCAGCAGCTTGGAGACAGGGAGCTATGGCTACACCTTC. Its translation is CASSLETGSYGYTF.

This clone was counted a single time. The chain links TRBV2 to TRBJ1-1; no reliable D call. Germline CDR1 is SNHLY and CDR2 is FYNNEI. There are 16 residues in the CDR3. V lost 6 bases and J 3 bases, leaving 20 bases between the germline ends. Here the CDR3 DNA reads TGTGCCAGCAGGAGATGGTCACCCTTCCGGGACACTGAAGCTTTCTTT. This codes for CASRRWSPFRDTEAFF. Using reference TRBV2 and TRBJ1-1 for the parts outside the CDR3, the full variable domain is EPEVTQTPSHQVTQMGQEVILRCVPISNHLYFYWYRQILGQKVEFLVSFYNNEISEKSEIFDDQFSVERPDGSNFTLKIRSTKLEDSAMYFCASRRWSPFRDTEAFFGQGTRLTVV.

CDR3 nucleotide sequence: TGCGCCAGCAGCTTGGAGGGACAGGGTTTCTCCGAGCAGTACTTC. This gives the protein CASSLEGQGFSEQYF. The chain combines TRBV5-1 with TRBJ2-7; 9 positions agree with TRBD1. The V segment lost 0 bases and the J segment 6 bases; nucleotides outside the gene matches: 7. Germline V gives CDR1 SGHRS, CDR2 YFSETQ. The CDR3 has 15 residues.